The clone carrying this T cell receptor (beta chain) was recorded at least ten times. What it recognizes is unknown. The source of the sample is a study of identical twins. Findings and limits, study-wide: Model-predicted out-of-frame TCR alpha sharing fell below observed values in monozygotic twins. While abundant cord blood beta clonotypes carried fewer insertions, memory repertoires showed no such pattern.

With template switching, a universal primer site was added, and the cDNA carried unique molecular identifiers. MiXCR was run by TCRdb on the 5' RACE reads, yielding one entry per CDR3 protein. Found here are approximately 670,000 distinct CDR3 sequences, approximately 6% of them singletons; the top ten hold roughly 2%. Germline V CDR1 and CDR2: SGHRS, YFSETQ. The CDR3 totals 13 residues. V lost 5 bases and J 3 bases, leaving 8 bases between the germline ends. The sample was naive T cells sorted from blood. The V and J genes are TRBV5-1 and TRBJ2-2; D is unclear. This receptor was taken from a man aged 18 to 35 in good health. The CDR3 sequence: CASSREHTGELFF. The CDR3 nucleotides are TGCGCCAGCAGTAGAGAGCACACCGGGGAGCTGTTTTTT.